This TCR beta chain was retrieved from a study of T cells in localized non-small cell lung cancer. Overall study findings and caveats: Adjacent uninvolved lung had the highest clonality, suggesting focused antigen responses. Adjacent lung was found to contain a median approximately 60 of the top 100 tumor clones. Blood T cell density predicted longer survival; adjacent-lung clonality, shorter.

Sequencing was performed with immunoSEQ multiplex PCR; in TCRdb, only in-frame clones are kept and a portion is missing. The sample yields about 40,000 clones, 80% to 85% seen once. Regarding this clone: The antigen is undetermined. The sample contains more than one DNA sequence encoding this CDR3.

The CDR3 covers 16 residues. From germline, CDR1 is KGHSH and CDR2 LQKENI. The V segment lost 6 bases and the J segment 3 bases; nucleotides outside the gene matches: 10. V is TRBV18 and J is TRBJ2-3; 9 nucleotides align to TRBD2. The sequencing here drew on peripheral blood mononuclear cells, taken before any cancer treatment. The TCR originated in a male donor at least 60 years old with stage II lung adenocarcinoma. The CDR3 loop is CASSPPGLAGTDTQYF. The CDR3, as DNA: TGTGCCAGCTCCCCCCCCGGGCTAGCGGGGACAGATACGCAGTATTTT.